This note documents a single T cell receptor (beta chain) sequence. Antigen specificity is unknown. The sample belongs to a study of T cells in Graves' hyperthyroidism and ophthalmopathy. Regarding the study as a whole: Using 13 V-J features, a model discriminated ophthalmopathy from stable hyperthyroidism.

The CDR3 contains 14 residues. Trimming pared 3 bases from V and 7 bases from J, leaving 12 bases between. From germline, CDR1 is SNHLY and CDR2 FYNNEI. TCR beta CDR3 regions were amplified from RNA. In the first-round RT-PCR of the TCR CDR3, the HTBI primer set was used. TCRdb redid the calling of the multiplex PCR reads with MiXCR, one entry per CDR3 protein. The data hold about 380,000 distinct CDR3 sequences, with approximately 17% observed a single time. The cohort's ophthalmopathy patients, a group with duration under 3 months, had a Clinical Activity Score of at least 3 and a NOSPECS grade of at least 4. Uncontrolled infection, other autoimmune disease, pregnancy and lactation each barred patients from inclusion. Around 9.8 ml fresh peripheral blood yielded the PBMCs.

The sample taken for sequencing was blood. This sequence was found in a man between 18 and 35 years old with Graves' ophthalmopathy. This sequence joins TRBV2 and TRBJ2-2, with D perhaps TRBD2 (7 bases). The CDR3 DNA reads TGTGCCAGCAGTGAGGGGGGGCCAGGCGGGGAGCTGTTTTTT. Translating it yields CASSEGGPGGELFF.